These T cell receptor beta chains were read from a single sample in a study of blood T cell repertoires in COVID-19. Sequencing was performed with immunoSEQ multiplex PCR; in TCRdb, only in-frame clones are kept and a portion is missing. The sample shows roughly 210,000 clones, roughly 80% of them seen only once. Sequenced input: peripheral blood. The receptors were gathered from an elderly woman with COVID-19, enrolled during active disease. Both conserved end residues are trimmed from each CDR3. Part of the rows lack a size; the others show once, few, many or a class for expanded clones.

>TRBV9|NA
ASSPTGESYNEQF
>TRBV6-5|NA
ASSYPGVPEQQF
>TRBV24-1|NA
ATSQTGTGQPQH
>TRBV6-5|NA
ASRQQGNTGELF
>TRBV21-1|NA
ASSSSANSPLH
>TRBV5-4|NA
ASGLNYGYT
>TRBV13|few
ASSPRAGGVYEQY
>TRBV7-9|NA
ASSLGAVYGYT
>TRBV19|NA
ASSEQGGNEQF
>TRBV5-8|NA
ASSLFRLVSGNTIY
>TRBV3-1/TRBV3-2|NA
ASSPSAGGYYNEQF
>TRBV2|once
ASRRQGSSGNTIY
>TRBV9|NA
ASSVEASSGGYTDTQY
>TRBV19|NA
ASQDRGHNEQF
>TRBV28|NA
ASRTTQGLTGANVLT
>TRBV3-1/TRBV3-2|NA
ASSQEFDPGYGYT
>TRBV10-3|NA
AISGGTLTDTQY
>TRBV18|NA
ASSTGQGSWTTEAF
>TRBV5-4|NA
ASSLVRTDRDEQF
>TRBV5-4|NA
ASSSGTSGSYNEQF
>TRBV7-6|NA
ASSSTGLLDGYT
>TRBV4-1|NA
ASSLSGDRDQPQH
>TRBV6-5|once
ASSYASGGGTDTQY
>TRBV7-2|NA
ASSLVKGLAGDHEQF
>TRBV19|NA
ASRLSSRGHNYNSPLH
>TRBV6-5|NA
ASLRDRNSNQPQH
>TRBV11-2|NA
ASSLTGSAYNSPLH
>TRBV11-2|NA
ASSLGLAGDIQY
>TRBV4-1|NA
ASSQDLDRGRGSNQPQH
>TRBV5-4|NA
ASSLAGTGFTYEQY
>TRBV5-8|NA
ASRYPKETQY
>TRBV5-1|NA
ASSPDRGVAEAF
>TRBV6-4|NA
ASKRSGTGDPGELF
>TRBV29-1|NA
SATGLGDTEAF
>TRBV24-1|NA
ATPEGATEAF
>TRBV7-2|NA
ASSPAIFGTPAF
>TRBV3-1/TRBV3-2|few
ASRGSGTGSSGNTIY
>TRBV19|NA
ATKQGSQPQH
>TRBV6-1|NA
ASSDKGGNQPQH
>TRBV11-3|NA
ASSLGTGGYRETQY
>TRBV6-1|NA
ASSEALGYGYT
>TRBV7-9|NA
ASSLARTGQAIQY
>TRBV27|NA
ASSWTDSNQPQH
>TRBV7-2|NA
ASSLKRLRDTQY
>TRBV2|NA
ARRATYMNTEAF
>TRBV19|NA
ASRDLTGLSSYNEQF
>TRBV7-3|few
ASSQWGGQPQH
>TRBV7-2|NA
ASGISGGAGSYNEQF